This TCR beta chain appears in the sequencing data of a study of blood T cell repertoires in COVID-19. Turning to the study itself: The cDNA or gDNA used as material had been derived from T cells, B-cell-depleted T cells, or PBMCs.

CDR1 and CDR2 (germline): MGHDK, SYGVNS. This CDR3 contains 15 residues. Trimming stripped 2 bases from V and 6 bases from J, with 13 bases between. Only in-frame clones appear in the TCRdb table, and some are missing; sequencing was by immunoSEQ multiplex PCR. Of about 120,000 clones in the sample, roughly 80% were seen once. Specimen: peripheral blood. This clonotype originated in a middle-aged man with acute or convalescent COVID-19. This chain uses TRBV25-1 with TRBJ1-4; the D gene is possibly TRBD1 (5 bases). The CDR3 DNA sequence: TGTGCCAGCAGTGAACCAGCCACGGGGGATGAAAAACTGTTTTTT. Protein product: CASSEPATGDEKLFF.